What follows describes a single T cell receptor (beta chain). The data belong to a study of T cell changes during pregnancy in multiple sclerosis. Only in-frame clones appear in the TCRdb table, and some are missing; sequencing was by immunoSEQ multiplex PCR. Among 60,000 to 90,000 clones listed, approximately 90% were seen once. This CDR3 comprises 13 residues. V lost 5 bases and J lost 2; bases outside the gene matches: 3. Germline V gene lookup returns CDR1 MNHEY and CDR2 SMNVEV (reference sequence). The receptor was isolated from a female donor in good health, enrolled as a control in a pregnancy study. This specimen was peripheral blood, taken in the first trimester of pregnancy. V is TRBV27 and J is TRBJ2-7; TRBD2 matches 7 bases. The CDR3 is CASSVGTTYEQYF. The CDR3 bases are TGTGCCAGCAGTGTGGGGACTACCTACGAGCAGTACTTC.